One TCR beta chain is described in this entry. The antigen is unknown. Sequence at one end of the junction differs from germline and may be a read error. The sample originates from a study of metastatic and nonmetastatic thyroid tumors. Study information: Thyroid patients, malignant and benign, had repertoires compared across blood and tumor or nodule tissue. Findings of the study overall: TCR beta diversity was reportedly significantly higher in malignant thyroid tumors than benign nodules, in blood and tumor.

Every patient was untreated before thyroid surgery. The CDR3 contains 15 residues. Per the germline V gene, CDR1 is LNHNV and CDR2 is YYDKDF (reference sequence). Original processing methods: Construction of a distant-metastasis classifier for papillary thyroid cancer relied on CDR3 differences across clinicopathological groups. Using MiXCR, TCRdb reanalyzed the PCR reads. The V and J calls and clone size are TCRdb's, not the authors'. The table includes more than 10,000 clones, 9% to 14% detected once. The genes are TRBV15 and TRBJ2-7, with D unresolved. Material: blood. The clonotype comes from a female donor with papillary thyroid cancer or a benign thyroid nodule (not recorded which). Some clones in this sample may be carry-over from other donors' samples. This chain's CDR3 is CATSGDLSSTYEQYF. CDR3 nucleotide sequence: TGTGCCACCAGCGGAGATCTGTCCAGTACCTACGAGCAGTACTTC.